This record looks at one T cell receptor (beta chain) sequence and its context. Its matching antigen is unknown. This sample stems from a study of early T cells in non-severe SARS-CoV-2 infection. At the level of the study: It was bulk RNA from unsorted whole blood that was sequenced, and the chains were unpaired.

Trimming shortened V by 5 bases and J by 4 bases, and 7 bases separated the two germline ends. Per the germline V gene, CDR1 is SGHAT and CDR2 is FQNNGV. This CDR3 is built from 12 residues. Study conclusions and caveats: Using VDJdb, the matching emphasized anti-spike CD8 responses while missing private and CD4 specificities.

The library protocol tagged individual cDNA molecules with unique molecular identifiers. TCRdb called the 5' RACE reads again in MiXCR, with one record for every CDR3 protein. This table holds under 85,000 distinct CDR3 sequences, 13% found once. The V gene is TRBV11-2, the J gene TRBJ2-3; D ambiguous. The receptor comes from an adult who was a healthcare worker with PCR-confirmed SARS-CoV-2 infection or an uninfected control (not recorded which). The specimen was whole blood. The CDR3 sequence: CASSPQADTQYF. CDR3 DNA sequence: TGTGCCAGCAGCCCCCAGGCAGATACGCAGTATTTT.